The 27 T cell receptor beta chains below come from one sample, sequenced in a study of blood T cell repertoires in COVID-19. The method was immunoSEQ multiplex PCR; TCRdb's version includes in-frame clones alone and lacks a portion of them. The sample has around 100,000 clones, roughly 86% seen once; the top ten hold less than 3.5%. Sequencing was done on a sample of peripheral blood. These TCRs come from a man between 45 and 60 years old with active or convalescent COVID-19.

Written as DNA, the CDR3 is TGCGCCAGCACGGGGTTCAGCTCCTACGAGCAGTACTTC. Translated, it gives CASTGFSSYEQYF. The V call is TRBV10-2, the J call TRBJ2-7; TRBD2 might be the D (5 bases). CDR1 WSHSY and CDR2 SAAADI come from the germline V gene. Trimming took off 7 bases at V and 0 bases at J, with 10 bases between the two ends. CDR3 length: 13 amino acids.

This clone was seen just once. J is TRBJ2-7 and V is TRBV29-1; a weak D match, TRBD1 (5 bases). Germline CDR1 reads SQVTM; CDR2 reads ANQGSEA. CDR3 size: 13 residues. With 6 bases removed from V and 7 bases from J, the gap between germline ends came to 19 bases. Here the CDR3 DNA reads TGCAGCGTGTGGACACCCGAATCCGGAGAGCAGTACTTC. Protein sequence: CSVWTPESGEQYF.

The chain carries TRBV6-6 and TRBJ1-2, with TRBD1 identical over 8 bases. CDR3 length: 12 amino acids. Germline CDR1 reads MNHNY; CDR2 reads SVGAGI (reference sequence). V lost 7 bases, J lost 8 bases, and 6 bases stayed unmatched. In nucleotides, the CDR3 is TGTGCCAGCAATACAGACAGGGGCGGCTACACCTTC. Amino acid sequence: CASNTDRGGYTF.

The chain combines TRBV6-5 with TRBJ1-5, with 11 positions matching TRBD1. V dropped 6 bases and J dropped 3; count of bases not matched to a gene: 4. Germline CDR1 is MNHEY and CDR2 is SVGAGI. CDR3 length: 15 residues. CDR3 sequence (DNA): TGTGCCAGCAGGCGGACAGGGGGCAACAATCAGCCCCAGCATTTT. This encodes CASRRTGGNNQPQHF.

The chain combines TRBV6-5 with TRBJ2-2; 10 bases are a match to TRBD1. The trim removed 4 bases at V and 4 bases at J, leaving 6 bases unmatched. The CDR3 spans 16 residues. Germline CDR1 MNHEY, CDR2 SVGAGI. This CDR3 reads CASSSPGQGITGELFF. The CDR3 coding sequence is TGTGCCAGCAGTTCTCCGGGACAGGGGATCACCGGGGAGCTGTTTTTT.

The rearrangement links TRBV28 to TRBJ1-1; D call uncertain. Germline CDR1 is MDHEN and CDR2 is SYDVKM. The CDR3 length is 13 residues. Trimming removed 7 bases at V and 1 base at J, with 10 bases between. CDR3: CASNPVRNTEAFF. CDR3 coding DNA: TGTGCCAGCAACCCGGTAAGGAACACTGAAGCTTTCTTT.

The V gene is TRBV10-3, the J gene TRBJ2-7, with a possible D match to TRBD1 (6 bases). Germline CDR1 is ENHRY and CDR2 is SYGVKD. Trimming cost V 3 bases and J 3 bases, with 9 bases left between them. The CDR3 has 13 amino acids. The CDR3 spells CAISDGTNYEQYF. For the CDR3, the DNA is TGTGCCATCAGTGACGGGACAAACTACGAGCAGTACTTC.

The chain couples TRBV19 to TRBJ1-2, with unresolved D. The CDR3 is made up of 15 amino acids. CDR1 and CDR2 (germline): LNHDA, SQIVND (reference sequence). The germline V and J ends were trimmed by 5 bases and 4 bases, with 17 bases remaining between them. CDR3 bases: TGTGCCAGTAGTCCTTCCGAGGAAGTAGGCTATGGCTACACCTTC. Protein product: CASSPSEEVGYGYTF.

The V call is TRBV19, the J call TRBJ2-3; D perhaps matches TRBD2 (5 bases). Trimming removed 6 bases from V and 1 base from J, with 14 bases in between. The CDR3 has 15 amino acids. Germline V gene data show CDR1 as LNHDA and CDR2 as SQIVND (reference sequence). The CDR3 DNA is TGTGCCAGTAGGGCCGGGGAAAGGGGCACAGATACGCAGTATTTT. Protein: CASRAGERGTDTQYF.

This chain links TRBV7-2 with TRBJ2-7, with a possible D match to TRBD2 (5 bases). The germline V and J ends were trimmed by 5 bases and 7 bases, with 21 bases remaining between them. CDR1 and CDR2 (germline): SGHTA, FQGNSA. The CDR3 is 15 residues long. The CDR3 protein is CASSPDMGSPGEQYF. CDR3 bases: TGTGCCAGCAGCCCTGATATGGGGTCCCCGGGGGAGCAGTACTTC.

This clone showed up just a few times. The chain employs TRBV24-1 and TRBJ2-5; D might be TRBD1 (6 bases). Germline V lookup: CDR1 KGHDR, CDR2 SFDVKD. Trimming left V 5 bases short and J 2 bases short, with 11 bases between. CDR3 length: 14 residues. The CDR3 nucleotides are TGTGCCACCAGTGCCTCGGACAGTCAAGAGACCCAGTACTTC. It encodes CATSASDSQETQYF.

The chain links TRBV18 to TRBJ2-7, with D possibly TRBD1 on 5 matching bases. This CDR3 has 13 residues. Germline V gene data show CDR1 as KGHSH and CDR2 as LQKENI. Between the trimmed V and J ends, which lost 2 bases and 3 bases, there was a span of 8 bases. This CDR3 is CASSPSGNYEQYV. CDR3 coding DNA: TGTGCCAGCTCACCATCAGGGAACTACGAGCAGTACGTC.

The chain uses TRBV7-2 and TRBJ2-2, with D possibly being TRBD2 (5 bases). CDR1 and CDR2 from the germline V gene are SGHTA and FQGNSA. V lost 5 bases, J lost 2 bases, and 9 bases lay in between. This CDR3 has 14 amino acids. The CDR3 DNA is TGTGCCAGCAGCCTCGGACTCAACACCGGGGAGCTGTTTTTT. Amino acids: CASSLGLNTGELFF. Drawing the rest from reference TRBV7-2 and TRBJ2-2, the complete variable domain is GAGVSQSPSNKVTEKGKDVELRCDPISGHTALYWYRQSLGQGLEFLIYFQGNSAPDKSGLPSDRFSAERTGGSVSTLTIQRTQQEDSAVYLCASSLGLNTGELFFGEGSRLTVL.

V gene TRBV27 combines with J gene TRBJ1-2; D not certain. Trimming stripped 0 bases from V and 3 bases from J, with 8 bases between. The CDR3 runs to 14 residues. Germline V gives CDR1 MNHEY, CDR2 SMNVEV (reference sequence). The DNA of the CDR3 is TGTGCCAGCAGTTTATCCGACAACTACTATGGCTACACCTTC. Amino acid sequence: CASSLSDNYYGYTF.

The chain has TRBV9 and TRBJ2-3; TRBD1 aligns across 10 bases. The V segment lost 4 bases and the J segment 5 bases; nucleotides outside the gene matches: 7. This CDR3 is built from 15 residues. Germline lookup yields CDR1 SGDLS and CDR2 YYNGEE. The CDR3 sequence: CASSPRTGGGDTQYF. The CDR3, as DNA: TGTGCCAGCAGCCCGCGGACAGGGGGTGGAGATACGCAGTATTTT.

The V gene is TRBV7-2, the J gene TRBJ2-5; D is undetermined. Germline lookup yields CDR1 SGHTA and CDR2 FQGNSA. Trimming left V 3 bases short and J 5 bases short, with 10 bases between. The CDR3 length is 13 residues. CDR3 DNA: TGTGCCAGCAGCTTCGGCCAGGCGGAGACCCAGTACTTC. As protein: CASSFGQAETQYF.

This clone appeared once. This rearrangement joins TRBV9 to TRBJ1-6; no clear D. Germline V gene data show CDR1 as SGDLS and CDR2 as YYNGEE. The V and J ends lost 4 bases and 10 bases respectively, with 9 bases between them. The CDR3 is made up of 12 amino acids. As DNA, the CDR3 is TGTGCCAGCAGCATACCCGAGTCACCCCTCCACTTT. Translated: CASSIPESPLHF.

CDR3 bases: TGTGCCAGCAGTGAATGGGGAACAGGTAGTTACGAAAAACTGTTTTTT. Residues: CASSEWGTGSYEKLFF. The rearrangement links TRBV25-1 to TRBJ1-4; D perhaps matches TRBD1 (5 bases). Trimming stripped 1 base from V and 8 bases from J, with 17 bases between. The CDR3 spans 16 residues. Germline-derived CDR1 and CDR2 are MGHDK and SYGVNS.

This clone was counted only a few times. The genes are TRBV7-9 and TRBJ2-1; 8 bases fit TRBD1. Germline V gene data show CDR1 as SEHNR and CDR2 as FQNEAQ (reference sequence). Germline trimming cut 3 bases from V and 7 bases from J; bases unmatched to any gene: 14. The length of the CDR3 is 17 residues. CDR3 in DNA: TGTGCCAGCAGCTTCGGTGACAGGGGAATGGGTAGAAATGAGCAGTTCTTC. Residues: CASSFGDRGMGRNEQFF. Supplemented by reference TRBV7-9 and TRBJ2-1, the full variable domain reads DTGVSQNPRHKITKRGQNVTFRCDPISEHNRLYWYRQTLGQGPEFLTYFQNEAQLEKSRLLSDRFSAERPKGSFSTLEIQRTEQGDSAMYLCASSFGDRGMGRNEQFFGPGTRLTVL.

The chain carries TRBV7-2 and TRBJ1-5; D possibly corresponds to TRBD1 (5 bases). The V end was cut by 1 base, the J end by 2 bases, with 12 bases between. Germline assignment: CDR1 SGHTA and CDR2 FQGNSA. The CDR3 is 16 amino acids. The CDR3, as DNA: TGTGCCAGCAGCTTAGGATGGCAGGGCGGCAATCAGCCCCAGCATTTT. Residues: CASSLGWQGGNQPQHF.

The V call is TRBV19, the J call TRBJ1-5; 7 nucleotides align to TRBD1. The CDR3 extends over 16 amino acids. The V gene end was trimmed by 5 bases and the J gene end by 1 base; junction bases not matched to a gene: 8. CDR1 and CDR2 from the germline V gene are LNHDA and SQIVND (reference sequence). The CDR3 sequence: CASSGWRQGSNQPQHF. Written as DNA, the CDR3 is TGTGCCAGTAGTGGATGGAGACAGGGAAGCAATCAGCCCCAGCATTTT.

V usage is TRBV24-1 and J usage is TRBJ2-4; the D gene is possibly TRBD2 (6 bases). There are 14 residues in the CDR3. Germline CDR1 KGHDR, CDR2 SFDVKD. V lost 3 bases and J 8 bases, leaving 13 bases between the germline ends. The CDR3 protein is CATSDAGILDIQYF. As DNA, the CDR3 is TGTGCCACCAGTGATGCGGGAATCCTTGACATTCAGTACTTC.

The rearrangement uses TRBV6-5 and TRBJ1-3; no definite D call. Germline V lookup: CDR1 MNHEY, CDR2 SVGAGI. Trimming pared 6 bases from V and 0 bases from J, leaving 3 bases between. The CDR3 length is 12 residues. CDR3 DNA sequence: TGTGCCAGCAGAGCCTCTGGAAACACCATATATTTT. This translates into CASRASGNTIYF.

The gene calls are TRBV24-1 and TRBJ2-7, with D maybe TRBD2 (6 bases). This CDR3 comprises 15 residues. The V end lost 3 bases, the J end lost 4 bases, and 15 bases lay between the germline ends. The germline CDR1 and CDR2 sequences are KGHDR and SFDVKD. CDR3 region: CATSDTRLEGYEQYF. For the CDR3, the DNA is TGTGCCACCAGTGATACCCGCCTGGAGGGGTACGAGCAGTACTTC.

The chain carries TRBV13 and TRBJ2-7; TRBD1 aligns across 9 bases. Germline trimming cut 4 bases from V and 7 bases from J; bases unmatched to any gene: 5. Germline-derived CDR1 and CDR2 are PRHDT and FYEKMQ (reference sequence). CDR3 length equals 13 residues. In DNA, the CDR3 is TGTGCCAGCAGCTGGACAGGGGCGGGGGAGCAGTACTTC. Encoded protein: CASSWTGAGEQYF.

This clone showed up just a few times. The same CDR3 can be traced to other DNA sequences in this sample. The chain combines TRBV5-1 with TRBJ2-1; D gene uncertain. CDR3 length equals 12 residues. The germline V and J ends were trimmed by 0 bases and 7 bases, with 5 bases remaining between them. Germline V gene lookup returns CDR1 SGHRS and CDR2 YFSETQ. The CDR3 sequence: CASSLGENEQFF. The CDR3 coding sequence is TGCGCCAGCAGCTTGGGCGAGAATGAGCAGTTCTTC.

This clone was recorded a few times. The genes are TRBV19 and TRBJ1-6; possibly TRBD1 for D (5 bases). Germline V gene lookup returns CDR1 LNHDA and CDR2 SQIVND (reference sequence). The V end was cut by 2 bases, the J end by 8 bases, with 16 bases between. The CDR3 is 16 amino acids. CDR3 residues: CASSILSAGWDSPLHF. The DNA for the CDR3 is TGTGCCAGTAGTATATTGTCGGCAGGGTGGGATTCACCCCTCCACTTT. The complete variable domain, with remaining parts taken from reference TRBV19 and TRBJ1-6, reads DGGITQSPKYLFRKEGQNVTLSCEQNLNHDAMYWYRQDPGQGLRLIYYSQIVNDFQKGDIAEGYSVSREKKESFPLTVTSAQKNPTAFYLCASSILSAGWDSPLHFGNGTRLTVT.